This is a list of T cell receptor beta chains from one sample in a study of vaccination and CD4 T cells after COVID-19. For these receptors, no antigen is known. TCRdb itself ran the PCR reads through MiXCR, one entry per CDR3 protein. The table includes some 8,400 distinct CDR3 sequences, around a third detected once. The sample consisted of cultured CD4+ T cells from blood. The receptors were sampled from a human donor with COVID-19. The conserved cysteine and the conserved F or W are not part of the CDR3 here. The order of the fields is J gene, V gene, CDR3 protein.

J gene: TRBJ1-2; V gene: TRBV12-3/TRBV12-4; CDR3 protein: ASSFRGSGGYT
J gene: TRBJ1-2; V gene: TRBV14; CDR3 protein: ASSPFRFYRDGYT
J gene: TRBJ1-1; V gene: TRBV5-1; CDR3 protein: ASSLAGQGWTEAF
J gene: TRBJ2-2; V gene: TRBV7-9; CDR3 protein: ASSSLRGSNTGELF
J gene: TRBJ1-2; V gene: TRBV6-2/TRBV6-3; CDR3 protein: ASIDSGTVYGYT
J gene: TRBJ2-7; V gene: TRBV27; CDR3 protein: ASTPRGAVYEQY
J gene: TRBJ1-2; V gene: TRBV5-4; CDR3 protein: ASSSQGTTNYGYT
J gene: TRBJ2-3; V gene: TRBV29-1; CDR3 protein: SVLEDTQY
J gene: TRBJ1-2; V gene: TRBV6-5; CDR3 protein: ASSYSRPGWGRNDGYT
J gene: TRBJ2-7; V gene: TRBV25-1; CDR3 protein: ASSEGTGPYEQY
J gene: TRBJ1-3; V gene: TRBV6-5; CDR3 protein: ASSYSNGRGGNTIY
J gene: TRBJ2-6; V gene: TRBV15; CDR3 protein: ATSREGTGANVLT
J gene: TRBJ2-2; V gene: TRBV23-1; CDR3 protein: ASSQSTGGNTGELF
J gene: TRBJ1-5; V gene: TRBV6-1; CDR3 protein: ASRRQGDQPQH
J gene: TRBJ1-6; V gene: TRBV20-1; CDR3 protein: SARDFVGTGSNSPLH
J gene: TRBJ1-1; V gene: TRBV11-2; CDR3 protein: ASRTTGGGYTEAF
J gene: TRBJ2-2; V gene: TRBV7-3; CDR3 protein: ASSPMGHGELF
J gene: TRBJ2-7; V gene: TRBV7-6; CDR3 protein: ASSRGTGDYEQY
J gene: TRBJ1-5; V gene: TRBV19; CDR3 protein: ASRYPGTGNQPQH
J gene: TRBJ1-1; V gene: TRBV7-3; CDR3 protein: ASSLNGQNTEAF
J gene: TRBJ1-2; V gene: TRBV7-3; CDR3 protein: ASSQRPGGGRLDYGYT
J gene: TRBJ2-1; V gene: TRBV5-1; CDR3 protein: ASSLGWGEYNEQF
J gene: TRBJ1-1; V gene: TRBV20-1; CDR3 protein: SARASNRGF
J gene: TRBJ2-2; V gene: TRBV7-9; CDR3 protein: ASGRDRVHTGELF
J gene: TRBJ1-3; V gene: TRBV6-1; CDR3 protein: ASSEGLWIGTGNTIY
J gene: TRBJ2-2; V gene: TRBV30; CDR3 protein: AWNRGGKNTGELF
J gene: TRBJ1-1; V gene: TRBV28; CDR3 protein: ASSRLAYTEAF
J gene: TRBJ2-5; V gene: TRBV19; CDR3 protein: ASSLRTGRETQY
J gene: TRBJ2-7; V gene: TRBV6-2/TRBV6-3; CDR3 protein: ASRRTGRNSYEQY
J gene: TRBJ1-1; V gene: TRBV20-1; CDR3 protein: SARRGATEAF
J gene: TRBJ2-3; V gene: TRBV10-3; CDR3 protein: AISDRGTDTQY
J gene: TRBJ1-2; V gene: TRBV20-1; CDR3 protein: SAAGRTLVYGYT
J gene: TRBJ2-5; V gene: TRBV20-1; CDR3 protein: SASGQPQDWTQY
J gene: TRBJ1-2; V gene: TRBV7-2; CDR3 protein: ASSSGSPYGYT
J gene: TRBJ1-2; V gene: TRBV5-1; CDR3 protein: ASSKETGYEDYGYT
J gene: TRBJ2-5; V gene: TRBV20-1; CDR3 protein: SARDLRESGGFQETQY
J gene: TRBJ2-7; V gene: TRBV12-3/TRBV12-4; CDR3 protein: ASSLAPSLILMVYEQY
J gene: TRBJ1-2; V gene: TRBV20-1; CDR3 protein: SAPGGGRGYGYT
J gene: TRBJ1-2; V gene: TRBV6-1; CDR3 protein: ASRAESYGYT
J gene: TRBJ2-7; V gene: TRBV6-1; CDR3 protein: ASTTSGAGPYEQY
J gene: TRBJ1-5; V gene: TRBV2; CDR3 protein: ASRPGGLTGNQPQH
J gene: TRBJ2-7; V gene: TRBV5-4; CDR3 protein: ASSTGQGGEQY
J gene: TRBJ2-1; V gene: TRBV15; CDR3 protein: ATSRRPDRANEQF
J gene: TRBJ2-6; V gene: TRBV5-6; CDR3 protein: ASSLHLGLAGANVLT
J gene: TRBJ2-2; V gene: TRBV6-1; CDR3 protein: ATRGGAGELF
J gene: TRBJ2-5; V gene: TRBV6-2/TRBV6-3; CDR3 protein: ASIRTEQETQY
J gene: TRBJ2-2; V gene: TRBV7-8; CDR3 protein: ASSLIAGHTGELF
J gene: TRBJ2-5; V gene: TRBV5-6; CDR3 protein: ASSSTGQGPHLGETQY
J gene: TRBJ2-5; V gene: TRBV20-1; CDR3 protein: SARGETQY
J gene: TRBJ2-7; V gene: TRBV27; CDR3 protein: ASSFMGQGTSGGSSYEQY
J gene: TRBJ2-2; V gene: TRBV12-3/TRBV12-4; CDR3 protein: ASSLKGAPGELF
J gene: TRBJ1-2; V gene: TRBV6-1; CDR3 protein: ASSPGTGFYGYT
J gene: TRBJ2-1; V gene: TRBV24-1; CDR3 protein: ATSEADKYNEQF
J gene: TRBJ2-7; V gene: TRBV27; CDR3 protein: ASSLGPTGYEQY
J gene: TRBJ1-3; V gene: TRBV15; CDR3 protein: ATSRNGQADTIY
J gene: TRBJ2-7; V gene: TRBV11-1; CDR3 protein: ASSRTEYYEQY
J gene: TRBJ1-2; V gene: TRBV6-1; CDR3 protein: ASSRGTVGAEGGYT
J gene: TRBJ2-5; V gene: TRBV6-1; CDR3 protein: ASSRTELGETQY
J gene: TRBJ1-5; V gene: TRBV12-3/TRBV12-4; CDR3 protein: ASSLYGTGSFQGNQPQH
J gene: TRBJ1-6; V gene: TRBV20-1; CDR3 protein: SARGEGGNSPLH